The 8 T cell receptor beta chains below were found in one sample sequenced in a study of blood T cells in healthy people across ages (dated by TCRdb to 2014 to 2015). Library preparation employed 5' RACE. TCRdb names Illumina HiSeq 2500 as the instrument used. A second 7 to 11 cycle PCR used a sample-barcoded 5' primer and a J-beta primer mix. Using fastp trimming at Q25 and MiXCR clonotype assembly, TCRdb reanalyzed the public sequencing data and kept in-frame beta chains. Every distinct CDR3 protein forms one entry, paired with its most common genes and DNA. The sample records 660,000 or so distinct CDR3 sequences, roughly 53% of which are singletons. The top ten constitute roughly 34% of the sample. Sequenced sample: blood. The receptors stem from a man in his 60s in good health.

The chain is built from TRBV5-1 and TRBJ1-6; 8 bases map to TRBD1. The CDR3 totals 14 residues. Germline V gene sequence: CDR1 SGHRS, CDR2 YFSETQ. Trimming took 1 base from V and 7 from J; bases not matched to a gene: 1. The DNA of the CDR3 is TGCGCCAGCAGCTTGTACAGGGGGAATTCACCCCTCCACTTT. Translation gives CASSLYRGNSPLHF.

The chain has TRBV28 and TRBJ1-2; 7 nucleotides agree with TRBD1. The CDR3 has 14 amino acids. Germline V gene lookup returns CDR1 MDHEN and CDR2 SYDVKM. Trimming cost V 8 bases and J 2 bases; bases outside gene matches: 8. The CDR3 spells CASGGGPPNYGYTF. The CDR3 DNA reads TGTGCCAGCGGAGGGGGCCCCCCAAACTATGGCTACACCTTC.

The sample holds a few counts of this clonotype. This rearrangement joins TRBV7-6 to TRBJ2-1; D not certain. Germline loops: CDR1 SGHVS, CDR2 FNYEAQ. Trimming pared 6 bases from V and 6 bases from J, leaving 9 bases between. This CDR3 has 12 amino acids. The CDR3 loop is CASSPPSNEQFF. CDR3 coding DNA: TGTGCCAGCAGTCCTCCTAGCAATGAGCAGTTCTTC.

The chain joins TRBV7-9 to TRBJ2-7; 7 nucleotides match TRBD1. With 3 bases clipped from V and 0 bases from J, the junction kept 8 bases outside the gene matches. From germline, CDR1 is SEHNR and CDR2 FQNEAQ (reference sequence). The CDR3 extends over 16 amino acids. This CDR3 is CASSFPGTAFSYEQYF. The CDR3 DNA reads as TGTGCCAGCAGCTTCCCCGGGACAGCCTTCTCCTACGAGCAGTACTTC.

The chain links TRBV5-1 to TRBJ2-1, with D uncertain. Germline CDR1 is SGHRS and CDR2 is YFSETQ. Trimming stripped 0 bases from V and 5 bases from J, with 9 bases between. The CDR3 is 14 residues long. The CDR3 loop reads CASSLAMGNNEQFF. The CDR3 coding sequence is TGCGCCAGCAGCTTGGCCATGGGCAACAATGAGCAGTTCTTC.

This sequence joins TRBV5-4 and TRBJ1-1; 7 bases line up with TRBD1. Germline lookup yields CDR1 SGHNT and CDR2 YYREEE (reference sequence). This CDR3 has 16 residues. V shed 2 bases, J shed 4 bases, and the junction held 11 bases outside the gene matches. The CDR3 loop is CASSLGGRGAGTEAFF. The CDR3 DNA reads as TGTGCCAGCAGCTTAGGGGGCAGGGGGGCCGGCACTGAAGCTTTCTTT.

The chain is built from TRBV2 and TRBJ1-1, with TRBD1 matching 7 bases. In germline, CDR1 is SNHLY, CDR2 FYNNEI. The CDR3 covers 14 residues. J gave up 1 base and V 6 bases, and 5 bases lay outside the gene matches. CDR3 protein: CASSLQGWNTEAFF. CDR3 in DNA: TGTGCCAGCAGCCTACAGGGGTGGAACACTGAAGCTTTCTTT.

V gene TRBV3-1 combines with J gene TRBJ2-7; possible D gene TRBD2, 5 bases. The CDR3 is made up of 13 amino acids. V lost 0 bases to trimming and J lost 4 bases, with 7 bases between them. CDR1 is LGHDT and CDR2 is YNNKEL in the germline V gene (reference sequence). CDR3 residues: CASSQETGYEQYF. The CDR3 DNA reads TGTGCCAGCAGCCAAGAGACGGGATACGAGCAGTACTTC.